These T cell receptor beta chains were read from a single sample in a study of blood T cell repertoires in COVID-19. This table comes from immunoSEQ multiplex PCR, and its TCRdb copy is limited to in-frame clones, with some not included. The sample includes hundreds of thousands of clones, roughly 90% of them seen just once. Source material: peripheral blood. The receptors derive from a man younger than 35 with COVID-19, enrolled during active disease. Both conserved end residues are part of each CDR3. The D gene is left open where the match is weak. The listing skips clone size in some rows; elsewhere it reads once, few, many or a size class.

v_call,j_call,clone_size,d_call,cdr3_nt,cdr3_aa
TRBV9,TRBJ2-1,-,TRBD2,TGTGCCAGCAGCGTAGACCGGACTAGCAATGAGCAGTTCTTC,CASSVDRTSNEQFF
TRBV4-2,TRBJ2-1,-,TRBD2,TGTGCCAGCAGCCAAGATGCGGGGGGGTACAATGAGCAGTTCTTC,CASSQDAGGYNEQFF
TRBV3-1/TRBV3-2,TRBJ2-7,-,-,TGTGCCAGCAGTCTCCGGGACTTCTCCTACGAGCAGTACTTC,CASSLRDFSYEQYF
TRBV10-3,TRBJ2-7,-,-,TGTGCCATCAGCGCCGGGACACTGAACGAGCAGTACTTC,CAISAGTLNEQYF
TRBV2,TRBJ1-3,-,-,TGTGCCAGCAGCCTACGACCCGGAGACACCATATATTTT,CASSLRPGDTIYF
TRBV27,TRBJ1-6,-,TRBD1,TGTGCCAGCAGTTTTGTACTAAGGGGGCAGTCTTACTCACCCCTCCACTTT,CASSFVLRGQSYSPLHF
TRBV2,TRBJ1-1,few,TRBD1,TGTGCCAGCAGCGGACAGGGTTACACTGAAGCTTTCTTT,CASSGQGYTEAFF
TRBV2,TRBJ1-1,few,-,TGTGCCAGCGGGGACAATGAAGCTTTCTTT,CASGDNEAFF
TRBV5-1,TRBJ2-5,-,TRBD2,TGCGCCAGCAGCTTGGCCCCCTCACTACGGACTAGTCGGTATAGGGAGACCCAGTACTTC,CASSLAPSLRTSRYRETQYF
TRBV3-1/TRBV3-2,TRBJ2-7,-,-,TGTGCCAGCAGGGGGGCATACGAGCAGTACTTC,CASRGAYEQYF
TRBV5-4,TRBJ2-3,-,TRBD2,TGTGCCTTAGGACTAGAAACAGATACGCAGTATTTT,CALGLETDTQYF
TRBV18,TRBJ1-5,-,-,TGTGCCAGCTCACCAAGAGCCGCCACGATCCCCGGAGATCAGCCCCAGCATTTT,CASSPRAATIPGDQPQHF
TRBV11-2,TRBJ2-7,-,TRBD1,TGTGCCAGCAGCTTGGGACAGGGGGTGTTGTACGAGCAGTACTTC,CASSLGQGVLYEQYF
TRBV3-1/TRBV3-2,TRBJ2-1,once,-,TGTGCCAGCAGCCAAGATAGACTAGACAATGAGCAGTTCTTC,CASSQDRLDNEQFF
TRBV6-9,TRBJ2-7,-,TRBD2,TGTGCCAGCAGTGCTAAGCCCGTCCAGCGGGAGTCCTACGAGCAGTACTTC,CASSAKPVQRESYEQYF
TRBV27,TRBJ2-1,-,-,TGTGCCAGCAGTCCCGATACTAACTACAATGAGCAGTTCTTC,CASSPDTNYNEQFF
TRBV6-1,TRBJ2-1,-,TRBD1,TGTGCCAGCAGTGAACGAGGGGACAGGGTCCTTAGTGAGCAGTTCTTC,CASSERGDRVLSEQFF
TRBV9,TRBJ2-5,-,-,TGTGCCAGCAGCGTAGCTGTGTCCGACTGGGAGACCCAGTACTTC,CASSVAVSDWETQYF
TRBV18,TRBJ1-4,once,TRBD1,TGTGCCAGCTCACCGGGACAGTCGAATGAAAAACTGTTTTTT,CASSPGQSNEKLFF
TRBV7-2,TRBJ1-1,-,TRBD1,TGTGCCAGCAGCTTTGAGGGGGCGGGCACTGAAGCTTTCTTT,CASSFEGAGTEAFF
TRBV2,TRBJ2-4,-,TRBD2,TGTGCCAGTCAGCCGGGACTATCATTAGCCAAAAACATTCAGTACTTC,CASQPGLSLAKNIQYF
TRBV3-1/TRBV3-2,TRBJ2-3,-,-,TGTGCCAGCAGCCAAGGGCAGATTCCTAGGAGCACAGATACGCAGTATTTT,CASSQGQIPRSTDTQYF
TRBV6-5,TRBJ2-3,-,TRBD2,TGTGCCAGCACGAGCGGGGGGACTAGCACAGATACGCAGTATTTT,CASTSGGTSTDTQYF
TRBV6-5,TRBJ1-2,-,-,TGTGCCAGCAGTTATAGAGGAAATGGCTACACCTTC,CASSYRGNGYTF